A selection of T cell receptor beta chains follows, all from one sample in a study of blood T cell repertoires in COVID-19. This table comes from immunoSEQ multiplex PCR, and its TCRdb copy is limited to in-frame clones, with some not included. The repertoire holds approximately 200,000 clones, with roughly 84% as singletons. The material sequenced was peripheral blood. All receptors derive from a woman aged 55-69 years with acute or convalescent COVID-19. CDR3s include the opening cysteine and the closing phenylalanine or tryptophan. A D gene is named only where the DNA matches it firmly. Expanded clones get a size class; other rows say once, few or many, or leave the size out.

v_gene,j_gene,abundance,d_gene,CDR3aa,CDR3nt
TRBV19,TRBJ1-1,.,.,CATTRPGDAFF,TGTGCCACAACAAGACCGGGGGATGCTTTCTTT
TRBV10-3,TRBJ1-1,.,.,CASHGYGRDTEAFF,TGTGCCAGCCACGGCTATGGTCGGGACACTGAAGCTTTCTTT
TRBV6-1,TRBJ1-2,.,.,CASSESAPDYGYTF,TGTGCCAGCAGTGAATCCGCGCCTGACTATGGCTACACCTTC
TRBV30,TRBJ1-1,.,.,CAWSVRGEDTEAFF,TGTGCCTGGAGTGTACGAGGAGAGGACACTGAAGCTTTCTTT
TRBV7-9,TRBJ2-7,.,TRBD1,CASSLGGQAYEQYF,TGTGCCAGCAGCTTAGGGGGACAGGCGTACGAGCAGTACTTC
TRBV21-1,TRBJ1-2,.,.,CASSKAMGRRPYGYTF,TGTGCCAGCAGCAAAGCAATGGGGCGAAGACCTTATGGCTACACCTTC
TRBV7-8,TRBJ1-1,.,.,CASSLVGGKQQPEAFF,TGTGCCAGCAGCTTAGTCGGCGGGAAACAGCAGCCCGAAGCTTTCTTT
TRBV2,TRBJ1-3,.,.,CASSEGLLRNTIYF,TGTGCCAGCAGTGAAGGTCTCCTTCGAAACACCATATATTTT
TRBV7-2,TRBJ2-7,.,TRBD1,CASSLRDSYEQYF,TGTGCCAGCAGCTTAAGGGACAGTTACGAGCAGTACTTC
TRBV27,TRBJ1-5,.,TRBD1,CASSPGDRGVNQPQHF,TGTGCCAGCAGTCCCGGGGACAGGGGGGTCAATCAGCCCCAGCATTTT
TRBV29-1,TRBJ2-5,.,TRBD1,CSVGQAQETQYF,TGCAGCGTGGGACAGGCTCAAGAGACCCAGTACTTC
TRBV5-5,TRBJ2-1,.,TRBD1,CASSLVGTGAPNEQFF,TGTGCCAGCAGCTTGGTCGGGACAGGGGCCCCCAATGAGCAGTTCTTC
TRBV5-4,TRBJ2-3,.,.,CASSPAGTGLTDTQYF,TGTGCCAGCAGCCCCGCCGGGACTGGGCTTACAGATACGCAGTATTTT
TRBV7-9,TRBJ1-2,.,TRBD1,CASSLQGAVYGYTF,TGTGCCAGCAGCTTACAGGGGGCAGTATATGGATACACCTTC
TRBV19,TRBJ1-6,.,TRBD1,CASSAGTGTGSPLHF,TGTGCCAGTAGTGCCGGGACAGGGACCGGCTCACCCCTCCACTTT
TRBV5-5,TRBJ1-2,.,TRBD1,CASSKGQGDDGYYGYTF,TGTGCCAGCAGCAAGGGACAGGGGGACGACGGTTACTATGGCTACACCTTC
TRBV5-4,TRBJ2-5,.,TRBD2,CASSSHSGGQRETQYF,TGTGCCAGCAGCAGCCATAGCGGGGGGCAGCGGGAGACCCAGTACTTC
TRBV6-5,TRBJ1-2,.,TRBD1,CASSSGGLRGYTF,TGTGCCAGCAGTTCAGGGGGGTTGAGGGGCTACACCTTC
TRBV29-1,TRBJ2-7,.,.,CSICVDRTYEQYF,TGCAGCATCTGCGTTGACAGGACCTACGAGCAGTACTTC
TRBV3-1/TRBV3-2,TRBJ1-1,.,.,CASSPTWRLNTEAFF,TGTGCCAGCAGCCCCACGTGGAGGCTGAACACTGAAGCTTTCTTT
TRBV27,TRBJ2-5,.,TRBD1,CASSPDRGPAETQYF,TGTGCCAGCAGTCCGGACAGGGGGCCGGCGGAGACCCAGTACTTC
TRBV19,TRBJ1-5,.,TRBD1,CASSMGDRSNQPQHF,TGTGCCAGTAGTATGGGGGACAGGAGCAATCAGCCCCAGCATTTT
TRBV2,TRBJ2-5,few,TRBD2,CASSGASGQETQYF,TGTGCCAGCAGTGGGGCTAGCGGCCAAGAGACCCAGTACTTC
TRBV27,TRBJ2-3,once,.,CASSYRGPRTDTQYF,TGTGCCAGCAGTTACAGAGGGCCGCGCACAGATACGCAGTATTTT
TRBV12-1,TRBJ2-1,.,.,CASSCLRDRVSEQFF,TGTGCCAGCAGCTGCCTCCGGGACAGGGTAAGTGAGCAGTTCTTC
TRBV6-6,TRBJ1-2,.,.,CASRMDSSGYTF,TGTGCCAGCAGAATGGACAGTAGTGGCTACACCTTC
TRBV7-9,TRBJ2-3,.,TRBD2,CASSPTSGALDTQYF,TGTGCCAGCAGCCCTACTAGCGGGGCCTTAGATACGCAGTATTTT
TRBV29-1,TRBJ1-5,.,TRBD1,CSVQDRGNQPQHF,TGCAGCGTTCAGGACAGGGGCAATCAGCCCCAGCATTTT
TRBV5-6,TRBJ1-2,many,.,CASSLDRSVLSYGYTF,TGTGCCAGCAGCTTGGATCGTTCAGTCCTTTCCTATGGCTACACCTTC
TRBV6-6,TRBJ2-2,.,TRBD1,CASKSNRGLTGELFF,TGTGCCAGCAAGTCTAACAGGGGGCTCACCGGGGAGCTGTTTTTT
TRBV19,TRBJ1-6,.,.,CASNQGILSPLHF,TGTGCCAGTAATCAGGGGATATTATCACCCCTCCACTTT